The rows below give T cell receptor beta chains drawn from one sample of a study of blood T cell repertoires in COVID-19. The repertoire was sequenced with immunoSEQ multiplex PCR; TCRdb's copy has only in-frame clones and lacks some. The sample shows about 260,000 clones, 88% of them seen only once. The sequencing sample was made of peripheral blood. The receptors were gathered from a man between 60 and 75 years old who had recovered from COVID-19. Both conserved end residues are part of each CDR3. Fields, in order: J gene, clone size, CDR3 length, V gene, D gene, CDR3 DNA, CDR3 protein. D genes are given only for firm matches. The size entry is marked missing in some rows and otherwise reads once, few, many or a size class.

J gene: TRBJ1-4
clone size: -
CDR3 length: 14
V gene: TRBV2
D gene: -
CDR3 DNA: TGTGCCAGCAGGCAGGGCCCTGGGCATGAAAAACTGTTTTTT
CDR3 protein: CASRQGPGHEKLFF

J gene: TRBJ1-1
clone size: -
CDR3 length: 14
V gene: TRBV27
D gene: -
CDR3 DNA: TGTGCCAGCAGTTTAATGGGGGCTGGAACTGAAGCTTTCTTT
CDR3 protein: CASSLMGAGTEAFF

J gene: TRBJ2-2
clone size: once
CDR3 length: 12
V gene: TRBV13
D gene: -
CDR3 DNA: TGTGCCAGCAGCTTTAGCACCGGGGAGCTGTTTTTT
CDR3 protein: CASSFSTGELFF

J gene: TRBJ1-3
clone size: -
CDR3 length: 16
V gene: TRBV9
D gene: -
CDR3 DNA: TGTGCCAGCAACGCGGGAGGGACGACCTCTGGAAACACCATATATTTT
CDR3 protein: CASNAGGTTSGNTIYF

J gene: TRBJ2-7
clone size: -
CDR3 length: 14
V gene: TRBV4-2
D gene: -
CDR3 DNA: TGTGCCAGCAGCCAAGATATAGTCTCCTACGAGCAGTACTTC
CDR3 protein: CASSQDIVSYEQYF

J gene: TRBJ2-5
clone size: -
CDR3 length: 16
V gene: TRBV18
D gene: TRBD2
CDR3 DNA: TGTGCCAGCTCCCCGTTGCGCGGGGGGGCGGTGGAGACCCAGTACTTC
CDR3 protein: CASSPLRGGAVETQYF

J gene: TRBJ1-1
clone size: -
CDR3 length: 14
V gene: TRBV5-4
D gene: -
CDR3 DNA: TGTGCCAGCAGCTTCAGGGCTTCCAACACTGAAGCTTTCTTT
CDR3 protein: CASSFRASNTEAFF

J gene: TRBJ2-2
clone size: -
CDR3 length: 14
V gene: TRBV7-9
D gene: TRBD1
CDR3 DNA: TGTGCCAGCAGAACGGACAGGGACACCGGGGAGCTGTTTTTT
CDR3 protein: CASRTDRDTGELFF

J gene: TRBJ2-2
clone size: -
CDR3 length: 15
V gene: TRBV5-6
D gene: -
CDR3 DNA: TGTGCCAGCAGCTTGTTCGCGGTGAACACCGGGGAGCTGTTTTTT
CDR3 protein: CASSLFAVNTGELFF

J gene: TRBJ1-6
clone size: -
CDR3 length: 15
V gene: TRBV6-5
D gene: -
CDR3 DNA: TGTGCCAGCAGTTACTCTGCAGGGGATAATTCACCCCTCCACTTT
CDR3 protein: CASSYSAGDNSPLHF

J gene: TRBJ2-3
clone size: few
CDR3 length: 16
V gene: TRBV19
D gene: TRBD1
CDR3 DNA: TGTGCCAGTAAACGCGGGACAGGGGCTAGCACAGATACGCAGTATTTT
CDR3 protein: CASKRGTGASTDTQYF

J gene: TRBJ2-5
clone size: -
CDR3 length: 16
V gene: TRBV9
D gene: TRBD2
CDR3 DNA: TGTGCCAGCAGCGGGACTAGCGGGGGGGCTCAAGAGACCCAGTACTTC
CDR3 protein: CASSGTSGGAQETQYF

J gene: TRBJ2-7
clone size: -
CDR3 length: 14
V gene: TRBV4-2
D gene: -
CDR3 DNA: TGTGCCAGCAGCCAAGATCCAGGACAATACGAGCAGTACTTC
CDR3 protein: CASSQDPGQYEQYF

J gene: TRBJ2-3
clone size: -
CDR3 length: 13
V gene: TRBV12-3/TRBV12-4
D gene: -
CDR3 DNA: TGTGCCAGCAGTCCTCCCGAGGAAGATACGCAGTATTTT
CDR3 protein: CASSPPEEDTQYF

J gene: TRBJ1-3
clone size: -
CDR3 length: 17
V gene: TRBV5-1
D gene: TRBD1
CDR3 DNA: TGCGCCAGCAGCTTGGACGGGACAGGGGGCCCTGGAAACACCATATATTTT
CDR3 protein: CASSLDGTGGPGNTIYF

J gene: TRBJ1-1
clone size: -
CDR3 length: 13
V gene: TRBV10-3
D gene: -
CDR3 DNA: TGTGCCATCAGTAGGGGGTTTGTCACTGAAGCTTTCTTT
CDR3 protein: CAISRGFVTEAFF

J gene: TRBJ2-5
clone size: -
CDR3 length: 17
V gene: TRBV5-4
D gene: TRBD2
CDR3 DNA: TGTGCCAGCAGCTTGGCCGGGGTAGCGGGGGGTCAAGAGACCCAGTACTTC
CDR3 protein: CASSLAGVAGGQETQYF

J gene: TRBJ2-3
clone size: -
CDR3 length: 16
V gene: TRBV19
D gene: TRBD2
CDR3 DNA: TGTGCCAGTAGTGGTAGCGGGGGGGCCCGTATAGATACGCAGTATTTT
CDR3 protein: CASSGSGGARIDTQYF

J gene: TRBJ2-3
clone size: -
CDR3 length: 19
V gene: TRBV5-1
D gene: TRBD1
CDR3 DNA: TGCGCCAGCAGCTTGGAGAACAGGGGAAGGGGGATGGCCACAGATACGCAGTATTTT
CDR3 protein: CASSLENRGRGMATDTQYF

J gene: TRBJ2-7
clone size: -
CDR3 length: 15
V gene: TRBV11-3
D gene: TRBD1
CDR3 DNA: TGTGCCAGCAGCGTCGGGACAGGGGGTTTCGACGAGCAGTACTTC
CDR3 protein: CASSVGTGGFDEQYF

J gene: TRBJ2-5
clone size: -
CDR3 length: 15
V gene: TRBV19
D gene: TRBD2
CDR3 DNA: TGTGCCAGTAGTCCGACTAGCGGTACCCAAGAGACCCAGTACTTC
CDR3 protein: CASSPTSGTQETQYF

J gene: TRBJ1-1
clone size: -
CDR3 length: 13
V gene: TRBV10-3
D gene: TRBD1
CDR3 DNA: TGTGCCACTGGACAGGGCCTAAACACTGAAGCTTTCTTT
CDR3 protein: CATGQGLNTEAFF

J gene: TRBJ1-2
clone size: few
CDR3 length: 15
V gene: TRBV30
D gene: TRBD1
CDR3 DNA: TGTGCCTGGTCGAAGGCTTCAGGGGGCGGCTATGGCTACACCTTC
CDR3 protein: CAWSKASGGGYGYTF

J gene: TRBJ1-6
clone size: -
CDR3 length: 17
V gene: TRBV27
D gene: TRBD1
CDR3 DNA: TGTGCCAGCAGTTTACGAACACAGGGGCTAAATAATTCACCCCTCCACTTT
CDR3 protein: CASSLRTQGLNNSPLHF

J gene: TRBJ1-4
clone size: -
CDR3 length: 16
V gene: TRBV24-1
D gene: TRBD1
CDR3 DNA: TGTGCCACCAGTGAGGCCGGGACAGGGACTAATGAAAAACTGTTTTTT
CDR3 protein: CATSEAGTGTNEKLFF

J gene: TRBJ2-1
clone size: -
CDR3 length: 15
V gene: TRBV4-1
D gene: TRBD2
CDR3 DNA: TGCGCCAGCAACTTAGCGGGGGGGTCCTACAATGAGCAGTTCTTC
CDR3 protein: CASNLAGGSYNEQFF

J gene: TRBJ1-5
clone size: few
CDR3 length: 13
V gene: TRBV12-3/TRBV12-4
D gene: -
CDR3 DNA: TGTGCCAGCAGTTGGGGGGGCAATCAGCCCCAGCATTTT
CDR3 protein: CASSWGGNQPQHF

J gene: TRBJ1-4
clone size: -
CDR3 length: 15
V gene: TRBV6-5
D gene: TRBD1
CDR3 DNA: TGTGCCAGCAGTCCGGGGACAGGGGTCCCTGAAAAACTGTTTTTT
CDR3 protein: CASSPGTGVPEKLFF

J gene: TRBJ2-3
clone size: -
CDR3 length: 18
V gene: TRBV3-1/TRBV3-2
D gene: TRBD2
CDR3 DNA: TGTGCCAGCAGCCCTCCTCCGGGAACTAGCGGGGGGTTAGATACGCAGTATTTT
CDR3 protein: CASSPPPGTSGGLDTQYF

J gene: TRBJ1-1
clone size: -
CDR3 length: 15
V gene: TRBV6-6
D gene: TRBD1
CDR3 DNA: TGTGCCAGCAGGCACACCGGACAGGGAAACACTGAAGCTTTCTTT
CDR3 protein: CASRHTGQGNTEAFF

J gene: TRBJ1-4
clone size: -
CDR3 length: 15
V gene: TRBV11-2
D gene: -
CDR3 DNA: TGTGCCAGCAGCCCGCCTGGGGCGGCTAATGAAAAACTGTTTTTT
CDR3 protein: CASSPPGAANEKLFF

J gene: TRBJ1-2
clone size: -
CDR3 length: 12
V gene: TRBV3-1/TRBV3-2
D gene: TRBD1
CDR3 DNA: TGTGCCAGCGGGGACAGGGGTTTGGGCTACACCTTC
CDR3 protein: CASGDRGLGYTF

J gene: TRBJ1-6
clone size: few
CDR3 length: 12
V gene: TRBV2
D gene: -
CDR3 DNA: TGTGCCAGCAGTGACTACTCCTCACCCCTCCACTTT
CDR3 protein: CASSDYSSPLHF

J gene: TRBJ1-3
clone size: -
CDR3 length: 13
V gene: TRBV29-1
D gene: -
CDR3 DNA: TGCAGCGTAGGACAGAGCTCTGGAAACACCATATATTTT
CDR3 protein: CSVGQSSGNTIYF

J gene: TRBJ1-2
clone size: -
CDR3 length: 15
V gene: TRBV6-1
D gene: -
CDR3 DNA: TGTGCCAGCAGTGAAGTAATTTACAGGGACTATGGCTACACCTTC
CDR3 protein: CASSEVIYRDYGYTF

J gene: TRBJ2-3
clone size: -
CDR3 length: 15
V gene: TRBV15
D gene: -
CDR3 DNA: TGTGCCACCAGCAGAGATGCGGGATCCACAGATACGCAGTATTTT
CDR3 protein: CATSRDAGSTDTQYF

J gene: TRBJ2-7
clone size: once
CDR3 length: 14
V gene: TRBV18
D gene: -
CDR3 DNA: TGTGCCAGCTCACCGACTGTGGAGGCCTACGAGCAGTACTTC
CDR3 protein: CASSPTVEAYEQYF

J gene: TRBJ1-1
clone size: medium-sized
CDR3 length: 14
V gene: TRBV6-4
D gene: -
CDR3 DNA: TGTGCCAGCAGTGACTCTGCAGAAAGTCCTGAAGCTTTCTTT
CDR3 protein: CASSDSAESPEAFF

J gene: TRBJ2-5
clone size: -
CDR3 length: 18
V gene: TRBV5-8
D gene: TRBD2
CDR3 DNA: TGTGCCAGCAGCGCCGCCGGGACTAGCGGGGGGGCATACGAGACCCAGTACTTC
CDR3 protein: CASSAAGTSGGAYETQYF

J gene: TRBJ2-7
clone size: -
CDR3 length: 15
V gene: TRBV15
D gene: TRBD1
CDR3 DNA: TGTGCCACCAGCAGCAGGGGGCCAGGGGTCTACGAGCAGTACTTC
CDR3 protein: CATSSRGPGVYEQYF

J gene: TRBJ1-1
clone size: -
CDR3 length: 14
V gene: TRBV19
D gene: TRBD1
CDR3 DNA: TGTGCCAGTAGTACTGGACAGGGTGACACTGAAGCTTTCTTT
CDR3 protein: CASSTGQGDTEAFF

J gene: TRBJ2-3
clone size: -
CDR3 length: 15
V gene: TRBV7-8
D gene: TRBD1
CDR3 DNA: TGTGCCAGCAGCTTAGGAGACAGGGGACGAAATACGCAGTATTTT
CDR3 protein: CASSLGDRGRNTQYF